A single sample is the source of the 11 T cell receptor beta chains below, sequenced in a study of blood T cell repertoires in COVID-19. Produced via immunoSEQ multiplex PCR; TCRdb's table is partial and in-frame only. The sample carries about 100,000 clones, more than 75% recorded once. The source material was peripheral blood. The receptors shown here come from a human donor in a cohort sampled during active COVID-19.

As regards this clone: Relative to the germline gene, one junction end is altered; a read error may explain this. The V and J genes are TRBV7-2 and TRBJ2-1, with 12 bases fitting TRBD2. CDR3 length: 14 residues. In germline, CDR1 is SGHTA, CDR2 FQGNSA. The CDR3 DNA follows: TGTGCCAGCAGCCTAGCGGGAGGGAATCGTGAGCAGTTCTTC. Amino acids: CASSLAGGNREQFF.

V and J are TRBV30 and TRBJ1-2; D is unclear. This CDR3 region has 14 residues. Trimming removed 2 bases from V and 0 bases from J, with 10 bases in between. The germline V gene has CDR1 GTSNPN and CDR2 SVGIG (reference sequence). CDR3 residues: CAWSPHRANYGYTF. The CDR3 region has the DNA TGTGCCTGGAGTCCCCATCGGGCTAACTATGGCTACACCTTC.

J is TRBJ2-5 and V is TRBV6-5; a possible D gene is TRBD2 (5 bases). Germline V lookup: CDR1 MNHEY, CDR2 SVGAGI. The CDR3 consists of 11 residues. V was trimmed by 8 bases and J by 5 bases, leaving 9 bases between them. CDR3 protein: CASLRVETQYF. The CDR3 region has the DNA TGTGCCAGCCTGAGGGTCGAGACCCAGTACTTC.

The rearrangement uses TRBV6-5 and TRBJ1-5; D may be TRBD1 (5 bases). The germline V gene encodes CDR1 MNHEY and CDR2 SVGAGI. The CDR3 length is 15 residues. Trimming stripped 8 bases from V and 3 bases from J, with 17 bases between. This chain's CDR3 is CASSPSRDINQPQHF. The CDR3 DNA reads as TGTGCCAGCTCCCCGAGCAGGGATATCAATCAGCCCCAGCATTTT.

The chain employs TRBV6-4 and TRBJ2-1, with 14 bases fitting TRBD2. Germline V gives CDR1 MRHNA, CDR2 SNTAGT. The CDR3 covers 15 residues. The V segment lost 6 bases and the J segment 6 bases; nucleotides outside the gene matches: 4. CDR3 coding DNA: TGTGCCAGCAGCCGACTAGCGGGGGGGAGCAATGAGCAGTTCTTC. Protein product: CASSRLAGGSNEQFF.

A single count supports this clone. V is TRBV7-2 and J is TRBJ2-1; 8 bases are a match to TRBD2. Trimming removed 0 bases from V and 3 bases from J; junction bases left unmatched: 1. Per germline, CDR1 SGHTA and CDR2 FQGNSA. The CDR3 consists of 15 residues. CDR3 protein: CASSLARGGYNEQFF. The CDR3, as DNA: TGTGCCAGCAGCTTAGCCCGGGGGGGCTACAATGAGCAGTTCTTC.

The chain employs TRBV19 and TRBJ2-7; D perhaps matches TRBD2 (6 bases). CDR3 size: 14 residues. V lost 1 base and J lost 2, with 9 bases in between. Looked up from germline, CDR1 is LNHDA and CDR2 is SQIVND (reference sequence). CDR3 in DNA: TGTGCCAGTAGTATAGGTAGCGGACCCTACGAGCAGTACTTC. Residues: CASSIGSGPYEQYF.

This clone was observed a single time. V usage is TRBV6-2 or TRBV6-3 and J usage is TRBJ2-7; no reliable D call. This CDR3 is built from 14 residues. Per germline, CDR1 MNHEY and CDR2 SVGEGT. V lost 3 bases, J lost 3 bases, and 12 bases lay in between. The CDR3 is CASSYAGMNYEQYF. In DNA form, the CDR3 reads TGTGCCAGCAGTTATGCCGGTATGAACTACGAGCAGTACTTC.

This clone showed up just once. The rearrangement uses TRBV6-2 or TRBV6-3 and TRBJ2-2, with 9 bases that match TRBD1. The CDR3 is 17 residues long. Germline V gene lookup returns CDR1 MNHEY and CDR2 SVGEGT. Trimming cost V 4 bases and J 1 base; bases outside gene matches: 7. CDR3 in DNA: TGTGCCAGCAGTTCCCTCCCGGGACAGGGGAACACCGGGGAGCTGTTTTTT. Amino acids: CASSSLPGQGNTGELFF.

The gene calls are TRBV18 and TRBJ1-6; D gene ambiguous. This CDR3 is built from 13 residues. Trimming shortened V by 4 bases and J by 8 bases, and 9 bases separated the two germline ends. Per germline, CDR1 KGHSH and CDR2 LQKENI. DNA for the CDR3: TGTGCCAGCTCACTGAACGGTGATTCACCCCTCCACTTT. It is translated as CASSLNGDSPLHF. Full variable domain (missing parts from reference TRBV18 and TRBJ1-6): NAGVMQNPRHLVRRRGQEARLRCSPMKGHSHVYWYRQLPEEGLKFMVYLQKENIIDESGMPKERFSAEFPKEGPSILRIQQVVRGDSAAYFCASSLNGDSPLHFGNGTRLTVT.

The chain links TRBV20-1 to TRBJ2-1; possible D gene TRBD1, 5 bases. The CDR3 length is 10 residues. Between the trimmed V and J ends, which lost 5 bases and 7 bases, there was a span of 6 bases. Germline lookup yields CDR1 DFQATT and CDR2 SNEGSKA (reference sequence). CDR3 amino acids: CSAQGNEQFF. The CDR3 DNA sequence: TGCAGTGCTCAGGGAAATGAGCAGTTCTTC.